This TCR beta chain was sequenced in a study of response to subunit inactivated influenza vaccine. Study-wide results and caveats: The authors suggested that every seasonal influenza vaccination recruits few new T cells.

Per the germline V gene, CDR1 is DFQATT and CDR2 is SNEGSKA (reference sequence). V shed 2 bases, J shed 0 bases, and the junction held 11 bases outside the gene matches. The CDR3 has 18 residues. A single record per CDR3 protein comes from TCRdb applying MiXCR to the RT-PCR reads. Of roughly 760,000 distinct CDR3 sequences in the sample, approximately 21% were seen once. This clonotype was observed a single time. Its antigen is undetermined. The chain combines TRBV20-1 with TRBJ2-1; 9 nucleotides align to TRBD2. The source material was PBMCs from blood, sampled 5 days after vaccination. The TCR was taken from a man over 45 who received an inactivated influenza vaccine. The CDR3 nucleotides are TGCAGTGCTAGACCCGGGACTAGCCACCTGAGCTCCTACAATGAGCAGTTCTTC. Protein sequence: CSARPGTSHLSSYNEQFF.